This T cell receptor beta chain stems from a study of siplizumab effects on memory and regulatory T cells. General study findings and limits: Major contributors to the alloresponse seemed to be naive T cells, which also appeared more diverse than memory cells. Among mappable alloreactive CD4+ clones, the Treg-derived fraction averaged around 70% with siplizumab versus less than 35% in controls. Unstimulated subsets accounted for the mapping of only a minor share of the clones that were alloreactive. The drug siplizumab significantly decreased the alloreactive sequences that could be traced to unstimulated CD4+ memory cells.

Concerning this clone itself: What it binds is not known.

Trimming stripped 7 bases from V and 3 bases from J, with 13 bases between. From germline, CDR1 is SGHRS and CDR2 YFSETQ. The CDR3 is 14 amino acids. Sequenced by immunoSEQ multiplex PCR; TCRdb stores in-frame clones only, minus some. Of around 110,000 clones listed, around 94% were seen once; the top ten hold under 2%. The sample was non-Treg CD4+ T cells sorted from blood. This sequence originates from a human donor in good health. This chain links TRBV5-1 with TRBJ2-2; either TRBD1 or TRBD2 may supply D (7 bases each). This CDR3 is CASGRDSYTGELFF. In DNA, the CDR3 is TGCGCCAGCGGGAGGGACAGTTACACCGGGGAGCTGTTTTTT. Full variable domain (outside the CDR3, taken from reference TRBV5-1 and TRBJ2-2): KAGVTQTPRYLIKTRGQQVTLSCSPISGHRSVSWYQQTPGQGLQFLFEYFSETQRNKGNFPGRFSGRQFSNSRSEMNVSTLELGDSALYLCASGRDSYTGELFFGEGSRLTVL.